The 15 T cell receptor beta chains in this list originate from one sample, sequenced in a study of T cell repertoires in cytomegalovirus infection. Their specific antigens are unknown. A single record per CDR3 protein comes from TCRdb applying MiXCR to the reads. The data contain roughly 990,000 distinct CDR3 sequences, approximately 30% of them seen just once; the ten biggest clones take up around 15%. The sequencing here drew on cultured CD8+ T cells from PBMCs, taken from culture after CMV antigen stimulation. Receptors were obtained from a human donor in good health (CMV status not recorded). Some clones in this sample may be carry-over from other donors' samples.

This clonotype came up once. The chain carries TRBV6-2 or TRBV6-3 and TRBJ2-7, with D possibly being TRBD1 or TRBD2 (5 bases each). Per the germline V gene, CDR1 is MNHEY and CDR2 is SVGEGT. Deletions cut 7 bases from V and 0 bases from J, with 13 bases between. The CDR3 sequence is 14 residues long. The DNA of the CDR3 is TGTGCCAGCATGGGACCGCTAAGCTCCTACGAGCAGTACGTC. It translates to CASMGPLSSYEQYV.

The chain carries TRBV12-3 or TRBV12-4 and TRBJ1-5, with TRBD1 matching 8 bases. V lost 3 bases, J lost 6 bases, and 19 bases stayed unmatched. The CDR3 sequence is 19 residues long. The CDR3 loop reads CASSFSVQGAQNTCQPQHF. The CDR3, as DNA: TGTGCCAGCAGTTTTTCCGTGCAGGGGGCTCAGAACACCTGTCAGCCCCAGCATTTT.

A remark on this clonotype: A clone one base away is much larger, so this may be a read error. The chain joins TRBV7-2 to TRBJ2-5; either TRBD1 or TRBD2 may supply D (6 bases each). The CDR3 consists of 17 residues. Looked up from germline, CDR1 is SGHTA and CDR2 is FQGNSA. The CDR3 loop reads CANSLHLSGAPQETQYF. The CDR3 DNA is TGTGCCAACAGCTTACATTTGTCGGGGGCCCCTCAAGAGACCCAGTACTTC.

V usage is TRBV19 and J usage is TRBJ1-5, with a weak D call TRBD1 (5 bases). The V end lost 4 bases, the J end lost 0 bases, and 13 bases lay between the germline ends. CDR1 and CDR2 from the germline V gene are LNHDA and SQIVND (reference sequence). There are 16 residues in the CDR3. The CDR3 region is CASSTEGYLSNQPQHF. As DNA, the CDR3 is TGTGCCAGTAGTACCGAGGGGTACCTTAGCAATCAGCCCCAGCATTTT.

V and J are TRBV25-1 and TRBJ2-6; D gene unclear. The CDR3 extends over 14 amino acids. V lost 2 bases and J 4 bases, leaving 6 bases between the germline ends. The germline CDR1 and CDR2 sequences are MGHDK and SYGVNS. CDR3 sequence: CASSEGAGANVLTF. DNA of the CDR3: TGTGCCAGCAGTGAAGGAGCGGGGGCCAACGTCCTGACTTTC.

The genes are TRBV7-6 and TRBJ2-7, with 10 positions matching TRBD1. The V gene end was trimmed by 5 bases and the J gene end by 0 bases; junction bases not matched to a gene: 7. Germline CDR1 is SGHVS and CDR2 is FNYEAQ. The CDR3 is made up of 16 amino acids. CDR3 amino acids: CASSPRGTGASYEQYF. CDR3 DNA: TGTGCCAGCAGCCCGAGGGGGACAGGGGCCTCCTACGAGCAGTACTTC.

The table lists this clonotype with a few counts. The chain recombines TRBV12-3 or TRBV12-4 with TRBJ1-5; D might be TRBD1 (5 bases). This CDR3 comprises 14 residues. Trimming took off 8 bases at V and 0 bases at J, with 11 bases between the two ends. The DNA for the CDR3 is TGTGCCAGCGATGACAGCGATAGCAATCAGCCCCAGCATTTT. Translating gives CASDDSDSNQPQHF.

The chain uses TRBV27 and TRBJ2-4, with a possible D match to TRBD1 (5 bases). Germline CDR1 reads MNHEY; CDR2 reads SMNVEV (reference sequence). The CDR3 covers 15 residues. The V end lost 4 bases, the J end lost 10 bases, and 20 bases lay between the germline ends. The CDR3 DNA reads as TGTGCCAGCAGTTGGGTGGCCGGCAGTAACAGGATTCAGTACTTC. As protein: CASSWVAGSNRIQYF.

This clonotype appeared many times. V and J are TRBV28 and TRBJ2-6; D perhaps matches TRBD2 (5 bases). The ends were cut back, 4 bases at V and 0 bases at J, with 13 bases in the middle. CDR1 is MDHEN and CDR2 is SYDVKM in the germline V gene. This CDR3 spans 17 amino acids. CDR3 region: CASSWILVTSGANVLTF. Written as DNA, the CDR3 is TGTGCCAGCAGTTGGATACTAGTTACCTCTGGGGCCAACGTCCTGACTTTC.

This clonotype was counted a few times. The CDR3 here is CASSYSRWENTIYF. DNA of the CDR3: TGTGCCAGCAGTTACTCCCGATGGGAAAACACCATATATTTT. The gene calls are TRBV6-5 and TRBJ1-3; D remains unclear. From germline, CDR1 is MNHEY and CDR2 SVGAGI. The germline V and J ends were trimmed by 0 bases and 6 bases, with 9 bases remaining between them. This CDR3 comprises 14 residues.

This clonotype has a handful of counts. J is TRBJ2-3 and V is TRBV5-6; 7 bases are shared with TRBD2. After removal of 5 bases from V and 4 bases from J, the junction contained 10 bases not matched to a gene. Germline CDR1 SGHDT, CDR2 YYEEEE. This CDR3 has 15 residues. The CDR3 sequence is CASSTRGELADTQYF. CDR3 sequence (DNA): TGTGCCAGCAGTACCCGGGGGGAGTTGGCAGATACGCAGTATTTT.

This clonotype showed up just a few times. CDR3 residues: CASSQTGTDSYEQYF. Here the CDR3 DNA reads TGTGCCAGCAGCCAAACCGGGACTGACTCCTACGAGCAGTACTTC. The V call is TRBV7-9, the J call TRBJ2-7; tentative D call: TRBD2 (6 bases). V lost 5 bases to trimming and J lost 0 bases, with 14 bases between them. This CDR3 region has 15 residues. Germline V lookup: CDR1 SEHNR, CDR2 FQNEAQ (reference sequence). Supplemented by reference TRBV7-9 and TRBJ2-7, the full variable domain reads DTGVSQNPRHKITKRGQNVTFRCDPISEHNRLYWYRQTLGQGPEFLTYFQNEAQLEKSRLLSDRFSAERPKGSFSTLEIQRTEQGDSAMYLCASSQTGTDSYEQYFGPGTRLTVT.

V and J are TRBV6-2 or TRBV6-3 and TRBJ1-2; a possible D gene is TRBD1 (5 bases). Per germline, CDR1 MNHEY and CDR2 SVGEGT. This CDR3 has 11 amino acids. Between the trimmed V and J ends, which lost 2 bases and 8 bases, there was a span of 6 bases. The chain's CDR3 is CASSYRGGYTF. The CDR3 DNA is TGTGCCAGCAGTTACAGGGGAGGCTACACCTTC.

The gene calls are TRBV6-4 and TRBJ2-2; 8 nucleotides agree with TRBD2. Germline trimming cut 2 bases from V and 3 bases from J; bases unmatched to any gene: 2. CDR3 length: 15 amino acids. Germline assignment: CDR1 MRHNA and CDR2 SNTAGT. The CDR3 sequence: CASSDRGGHTGELFF. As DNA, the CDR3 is TGTGCCAGCAGTGACCGGGGGGGCCACACCGGGGAGCTGTTTTTT.

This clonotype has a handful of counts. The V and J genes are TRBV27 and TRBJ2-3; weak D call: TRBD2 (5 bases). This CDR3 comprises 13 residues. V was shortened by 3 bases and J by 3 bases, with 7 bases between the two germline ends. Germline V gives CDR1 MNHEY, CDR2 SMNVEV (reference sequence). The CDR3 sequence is CASSFGMTDTQYF. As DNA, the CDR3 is TGTGCCAGCAGTTTCGGGATGACAGATACGCAGTATTTT.